Below, 19 T cell receptor beta chains from the same sample are listed, as sequenced in a study of tumour-infiltrating T cells in Burkitt lymphoma (dated by TCRdb to about 2020). The library was built by means of the immunoSEQ multiplex PCR assay. Entries here come from immuneACCESS through TCRdb and include only in-frame sequences with V and J called. Some clones fail to appear in such tables; in the studies checked, an unresolved V gene covers under half of the shortfall, and the cause of the remainder is unknown. Within this sample are about 17,000 clones, with just under 80% of them counted one time only. Clones ranked in the top ten supply 2.1% of the sample. Sequencing was done on a sample of tumor tissue. These receptors originate from a human donor with diffuse large B-cell lymphoma.

The chain carries TRBV27 and TRBJ2-5; tentatively, D is TRBD2 (7 bases). The CDR3 runs to 16 residues. Germline V lookup: CDR1 MNHEY, CDR2 SMNVEV (reference sequence). Trimming pared 2 bases from V and 0 bases from J, leaving 13 bases between. This CDR3 reads CASSLRAGAYQETQYF. CDR3 DNA sequence: TGTGCCAGCAGTTTACGGGCGGGGGCCTACCAAGAGACCCAGTACTTC.

This chain links TRBV27 with TRBJ2-1; 8 nucleotides agree with TRBD2. V lost 5 bases and J lost 4; bases outside the gene matches: 10. This CDR3 spans 16 amino acids. Germline V gene sequence: CDR1 MNHEY, CDR2 SMNVEV (reference sequence). The CDR3 sequence is CASSTPTSGTYNEQFF. The CDR3 DNA reads TGTGCCAGCAGTACCCCCACTAGCGGAACATACAATGAGCAGTTCTTC.

The chain has TRBV5-4 and TRBJ2-1, with D perhaps TRBD1 (6 bases). V was cut by 0 bases and J by 3 bases, with 7 bases left in between. Germline V gene data show CDR1 as SGHNT and CDR2 as YYREEE (reference sequence). The CDR3 consists of 14 residues. The CDR3 sequence: CASSLEGHYNEQFF. CDR3 DNA: TGTGCCAGCAGCTTGGAGGGACACTACAATGAGCAGTTCTTC.

The genes are TRBV27 and TRBJ1-5, with D perhaps TRBD1 (6 bases). CDR3 length: 15 residues. Germline CDR1 reads MNHEY; CDR2 reads SMNVEV (reference sequence). Trimming removed 3 bases at V and 7 bases at J, with 16 bases between. CDR3 bases: TGTGCCAGCAGTTTGGAGGGCATAGGGGGGCAGCCCCAGCATTTT. Translated, it gives CASSLEGIGGQPQHF.

V gene TRBV25-1 combines with J gene TRBJ1-1, with TRBD1 as a possible D gene (6 bases). The V gene's germline CDR1 is MGHDK and CDR2 SYGVNS. V lost 2 bases and J 4 bases, leaving 17 bases between the germline ends. This CDR3 comprises 16 residues. The CDR3, as DNA: TGTGCCAGCAGTGAAGGATGGGGGACACGGTCCACTGAAGCTTTCTTT. Its protein product is CASSEGWGTRSTEAFF.

This clone appeared a single time. The rearrangement links TRBV5-5 to TRBJ2-4, with 7 bases matching TRBD1. With 7 bases clipped from V and 4 bases from J, the junction kept 2 bases outside the gene matches. Germline V lookup: CDR1 SGHKS, CDR2 YYEKEE (reference sequence). The CDR3 consists of 12 residues. CDR3 bases: TGTGCCAGCGAGGGGGCGAAAAACATTCAGTACTTC. Its translation is CASEGAKNIQYF.

The gene calls are TRBV19 and TRBJ2-2; the D is unclear. V was trimmed by 3 bases and J by 3 bases, leaving 5 bases between them. The CDR3 is 13 amino acids. Per the germline V gene, CDR1 is LNHDA and CDR2 is SQIVND (reference sequence). As DNA, the CDR3 is TGTGCCAGTAGTATCGCAGACACCGGGGAGCTGTTTTTT. Protein product: CASSIADTGELFF.

V is TRBV11-2 and J is TRBJ1-3, with no clear D. V lost 5 bases, J lost 7 bases, and 21 bases lay in between. The CDR3 spans 16 residues. Germline V lookup: CDR1 SGHAT, CDR2 FQNNGV. The CDR3 region is CASSTTGRGLRNTIYF. In DNA, the CDR3 is TGTGCCAGCAGCACGACCGGTCGGGGTTTGAGGAACACCATATATTTT.

V is TRBV7-2 and J is TRBJ1-1; tentatively, D is TRBD1 (5 bases). Trimming cost V 3 bases and J 4 bases, with 12 bases left between them. Germline assignment: CDR1 SGHTA and CDR2 FQGNSA. This CDR3 has 14 amino acids. This CDR3 is CASSLGRAGTEAFF. As DNA, the CDR3 is TGTGCCAGCAGCTTGGGCAGGGCGGGCACTGAAGCTTTCTTT.

This clone was seen more than once but under ten times. The chain has TRBV2 and TRBJ1-6; a weak D match, TRBD1 (6 bases). CDR3 size: 13 residues. Trimming stripped 7 bases from V and 6 bases from J, with 10 bases between. Germline assignment: CDR1 SNHLY and CDR2 FYNNEI. CDR3 DNA: TGTGCCAGCACAGGGGATAGTAATTCACCCCTCCACTTT. It specifies CASTGDSNSPLHF.

This clone was recorded a few times. The genes are TRBV27 and TRBJ1-2; D is ambiguous. Deletions cut 5 bases from V and 3 bases from J, with 10 bases between. The CDR3 spans 13 residues. Germline V lookup: CDR1 MNHEY, CDR2 SMNVEV (reference sequence). CDR3 region: CASSPQVDYGYTF. DNA for the CDR3: TGTGCCAGCAGTCCCCAGGTTGACTATGGCTACACCTTC.

CDR3 region: CASSDIYGGEGMTTEAFF. CDR3 sequence (DNA): TGTGCCAGCAGCGACATATACGGAGGGGAGGGGATGACCACTGAAGCTTTCTTT. The V call is TRBV27, the J call TRBJ1-1; D is perhaps TRBD1 (5 bases). Germline values: CDR1 MNHEY, CDR2 SMNVEV (reference sequence). The CDR3 contains 18 residues. Trimming took 6 bases from V and 4 from J, leaving 27 bases between them.

The chain combines TRBV4-3 with TRBJ2-7; D is undetermined. Germline V gene sequence: CDR1 LGHNA, CDR2 YSLEER. This CDR3 region has 13 residues. Trimming removed 0 bases at V and 3 bases at J, with 6 bases between. In nucleotides, the CDR3 is TGCGCCAGCAGCCAAGACAGTTACTACGAGCAGTACTTC. Its protein is CASSQDSYYEQYF.

The chain links TRBV10-3 to TRBJ2-7; TRBD2 agrees at 16 bases. The CDR3 runs to 17 residues. Germline trimming cut 10 bases from V and 5 bases from J; bases unmatched to any gene: 14. Germline assignment: CDR1 ENHRY and CDR2 SYGVKD. This CDR3 reads CATKAGTSGRAGDEQYF. The CDR3 region has the DNA TGTGCCACTAAAGCCGGGACTAGCGGGAGGGCCGGGGACGAGCAGTACTTC.

The CDR3: CASSPKPRQGSSGNTIYF. CDR3 DNA sequence: TGTGCCAGCAGCCCCAAACCTAGACAGGGTAGCTCTGGAAACACCATATATTTT. J is TRBJ1-3 and V is TRBV5-6; 7 bases line up with TRBD1. The germline V gene encodes CDR1 SGHDT and CDR2 YYEEEE. With 4 bases clipped from V and 0 bases from J, the junction kept 13 bases outside the gene matches. CDR3 length: 18 residues.

The chain recombines TRBV19 with TRBJ1-1, with a weak D call TRBD1 (5 bases). V lost 4 bases, J lost 1 base, and 13 bases lay in between. The CDR3 runs 15 residues. CDR1 is LNHDA and CDR2 is SQIVND in the germline V gene (reference sequence). The CDR3 coding sequence is TGTGCCAGTAGTACCGCAGGGTATCGGAACACTGAAGCTTTCTTT. As protein: CASSTAGYRNTEAFF.

The genes are TRBV4-1 and TRBJ2-7; no clear D. V lost 1 base, J lost 2 bases, and 9 bases lay in between. The CDR3 length is 14 residues. Germline V gives CDR1 MGHRA, CDR2 YSYEKL. The CDR3 is CASSQGAQTYEQYF. The CDR3 region has the DNA TGCGCCAGCAGCCAAGGGGCGCAGACCTACGAGCAGTACTTC.

CDR3 nucleotide sequence: TGTGCCAGTAAGAGTGGGCTAGCCACCTACGAGCAGTACTTC. As protein: CASKSGLATYEQYF. J is TRBJ2-7 and V is TRBV19, with a possible D match to TRBD2 (5 bases). The CDR3 extends over 14 amino acids. Germline assignment: CDR1 LNHDA and CDR2 SQIVND (reference sequence). V shed 7 bases and J shed 2 bases, with 15 bases lying between them.

The rearrangement links TRBV5-4 to TRBJ2-7; 11 bases align to TRBD1. The CDR3 has 15 amino acids. Germline-derived CDR1 and CDR2 are SGHNT and YYREEE (reference sequence). V dropped 4 bases and J dropped 3; count of bases not matched to a gene: 6. CDR3 nucleotides: TGTGCCAGCAGCCATCGGACAGGGGGCTTCTACGAGCAGTACTTC. Translated: CASSHRTGGFYEQYF. Looking up the rest from reference TRBV5-4 and TRBJ2-7 gives the full variable domain: ETGVTQSPTHLIKTRGQQVTLRCSSQSGHNTVSWYQQALGQGPQFIFQYYREEENGRGNFPPRFSGLQFPNYSSELNVNALELDDSALYLCASSHRTGGFYEQYFGPGTRLTVT.